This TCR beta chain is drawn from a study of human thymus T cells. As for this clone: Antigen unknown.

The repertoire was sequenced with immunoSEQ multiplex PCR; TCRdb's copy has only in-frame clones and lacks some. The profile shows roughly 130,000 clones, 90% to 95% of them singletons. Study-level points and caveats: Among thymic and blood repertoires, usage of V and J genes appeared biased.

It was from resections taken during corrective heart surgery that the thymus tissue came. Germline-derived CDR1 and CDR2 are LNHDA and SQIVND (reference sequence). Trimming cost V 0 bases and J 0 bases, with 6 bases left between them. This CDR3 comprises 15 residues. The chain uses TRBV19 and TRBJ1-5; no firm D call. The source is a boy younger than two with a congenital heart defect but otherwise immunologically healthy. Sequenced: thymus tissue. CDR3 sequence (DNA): TGTGCCAGTAGTATAGACACCAATAGCAATCAGCCCCAGCATTTT. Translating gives CASSIDTNSNQPQHF.